This T cell receptor (beta chain) was retrieved from a study of cytomegalovirus exposure and HLA in healthy donors. Findings and limits, study-wide: The study assumed roughly uniform donor sequencing depth for presence/absence analyses. In a later analysis, V- and J-gene trimming of beta chains associated with a DCLRE1C missense variant, replicated independently. Reports described diagnosis of cytomegalovirus status by the classifier as highly specific and sensitive.

In the PCR, 60 Vbeta and 13 Jbeta primers were used. As handled by the study authors: A later analysis tallied about 80 million unique TCR beta chains, approximately 11 million of them shared. Method: immunoSEQ multiplex PCR; TCRdb's copy keeps in-frame clones and lacks some. V and J calls and clone size are as listed in that table; D and trimming were resolved from the DNA. The table has approximately 150,000 clones, about 85% seen once; the top ten hold roughly 2.5%. CDR3 length equals 15 residues. Germline CDR1 is MNHEY and CDR2 is SVGAGI. Losses at the gene ends were 2 bases for V and 5 bases for J; bases not matched to a gene: 8. For this clone: Its target is not known.

V gene TRBV6-5 combines with J gene TRBJ2-7; 8 bases are a match to TRBD2. This clonotype originated in a boy between 2 and 15 years old in good health and CMV-seronegative. Sequencing input: PBMCs. CDR3 sequence reads: CASSYTGTSTDEQYF. The CDR3 DNA reads TGTGCCAGCAGTTACACCGGGACTAGTACCGACGAGCAGTACTTC.